Shown below are 31 T cell receptor beta chains from a single sample sequenced in a study of response to subunit inactivated influenza vaccine. TCRdb reprocessed the RT-PCR reads via MiXCR and lists one record per CDR3 protein. The sample carries 630,000 or so distinct CDR3 sequences, 15% to 17% recorded once. The material was PBMCs from blood, obtained 12 days after vaccination. These receptors were obtained from a man over 45 who received an inactivated influenza vaccine.

This clonotype was counted between two and nine times. V and J are TRBV20-1 and TRBJ1-5; weak D call: TRBD1 (5 bases). The CDR3 is made up of 13 amino acids. Germline CDR1 DFQATT, CDR2 SNEGSKA (reference sequence). V dropped 3 bases and J dropped 3 bases, with 9 bases sitting between them. The CDR3 region has the DNA TGCAGTGCTAGTGACAGTTACAATCAGCCCCAGCATTTT. The encoded protein is CSASDSYNQPQHF.

This clonotype came up many times. The rearrangement uses TRBV20-1 and TRBJ2-7; 13 bases match TRBD2. In germline, CDR1 is DFQATT, CDR2 SNEGSKA (reference sequence). The ends lost 6 bases at V and 6 bases at J; junction bases unmatched: 5. This CDR3 is built from 13 residues. CDR3 loop: CSAPGLAGLEQYF. CDR3 coding DNA: TGCAGTGCCCCGGGACTAGCGGGACTCGAGCAGTACTTC.

The V gene is TRBV29-1, the J gene TRBJ2-1; perhaps TRBD2 as D (6 bases). The length of the CDR3 is 14 residues. Trimming shortened V by 3 bases and J by 6 bases, and 15 bases separated the two germline ends. Germline V CDR1 and CDR2: SQVTM, ANQGSEA. The CDR3: CSVEWGDGPNEQFF. The CDR3 region has the DNA TGCAGCGTTGAGTGGGGGGATGGACCCAATGAGCAGTTCTTC.

This clonotype occurred many times. The chain couples TRBV5-5 to TRBJ1-3; D call uncertain. The V gene's germline CDR1 is SGHKS and CDR2 YYEKEE (reference sequence). The length of the CDR3 is 14 residues. The ends were cut back, 8 bases at V and 0 bases at J, with 12 bases in the middle. This chain's CDR3 is CASSGFLSGNTIYF. CDR3 DNA: TGTGCCAGTTCGGGATTTCTCTCTGGAAACACCATATATTTT.

The gene calls are TRBV5-1 and TRBJ2-3; D perhaps matches TRBD1 (6 bases). The germline CDR1 and CDR2 sequences are SGHRS and YFSETQ. The length of the CDR3 is 12 residues. V shed 4 bases and J shed 12 bases, with 15 bases lying between them. Here the CDR3 DNA reads TGCGCCAGCAGCCCCGGACAGCCACAACAGTATTTT. It is translated as CASSPGQPQQYF.

This clonotype is a singleton in its sample. The chain couples TRBV20-1 to TRBJ2-1; D is perhaps TRBD1 (5 bases). V lost 8 bases, J lost 8 bases, and 16 bases lay in between. The V gene's germline CDR1 is DFQATT and CDR2 SNEGSKA (reference sequence). The CDR3 is 12 residues long. Written as DNA, the CDR3 is TGCAGTCCGACAGCCTCAAGCGATGAGCAGTTCTTC. This gives the protein CSPTASSDEQFF.

This clonotype was observed a few times. The CDR3 bases are TGTGCCATCAGTGGTGTAAGCGCGAACACCGGGGAGCTGTTTTTT. Translating it yields CAISGVSANTGELFF. The chain links TRBV10-3 to TRBJ2-2; D gene uncertain. Germline values: CDR1 ENHRY, CDR2 SYGVKD. V dropped 4 bases and J dropped 0 bases, with 9 bases sitting between them. This CDR3 has 15 residues.

The genes are TRBV25-1 and TRBJ2-7; 9 bases match TRBD1. This CDR3 contains 15 residues. V shed 6 bases and J 6 bases; nucleotides not matched to a gene: 12. CDR1 and CDR2 (germline): MGHDK, SYGVNS. The CDR3 region is CASRPTGGAIREQYF. The CDR3, as DNA: TGTGCCAGCAGGCCCACAGGGGGCGCGATTCGCGAGCAGTACTTC.

The genes are TRBV5-5 and TRBJ2-7; unclear D gene. The CDR3 extends over 14 amino acids. The V end was cut by 0 bases, the J end by 5 bases, with 12 bases between. Germline lookup yields CDR1 SGHKS and CDR2 YYEKEE (reference sequence). The chain's CDR3 is CASSLEGFYNEQYF. In nucleotides, the CDR3 is TGTGCCAGCAGCTTGGAGGGTTTTTACAACGAGCAGTACTTC.

The genes are TRBV24-1 and TRBJ2-5; TRBD1 agrees at 9 bases. The V and J ends lost 4 bases and 1 base, in that order; junction bases with no gene match: 9. The V gene's germline CDR1 is KGHDR and CDR2 SFDVKD. CDR3 length equals 17 residues. The CDR3 nucleotides read TGTGCCACCAGTGACCGGACGCCGGGACAGGGCCAAGAGACCCAGTACTTC. This encodes CATSDRTPGQGQETQYF.

The V and J genes are TRBV3-1 and TRBJ2-6, with D possibly being TRBD1 (5 bases). The V end lost 8 bases, the J end lost 1 base, and 12 bases lay between the germline ends. This CDR3 comprises 15 residues. Germline V gives CDR1 LGHDT, CDR2 YNNKEL (reference sequence). The chain's CDR3 is CASGAGRSGANVLTF. The CDR3 DNA reads TGTGCCAGCGGAGCAGGGCGTTCTGGGGCCAACGTCCTGACTTTC.

The table lists this clonotype with many counts. The J gene is TRBJ2-1, the V gene TRBV27; D remains ambiguous. This CDR3 is 15 amino acids long. Germline CDR1 reads MNHEY; CDR2 reads SMNVEV (reference sequence). V lost 7 bases and J 5 bases, leaving 18 bases between the germline ends. The CDR3 bases are TGTGCCAGCACCTCGGCGCGCCGCACGGACAATGAGCAGTTCTTC. Amino acid sequence: CASTSARRTDNEQFF.

The CDR3 loop is CASRTSTTNEKLFF. CDR3 nucleotide sequence: TGCGCCAGCAGGACGTCTACAACTAATGAAAAACTGTTTTTT. The rearrangement joins TRBV5-1 to TRBJ1-4; D unclear. CDR3 length: 14 residues. Germline loops: CDR1 SGHRS, CDR2 YFSETQ. V lost 5 bases and J 0 bases, leaving 8 bases between the germline ends.

CDR3 in amino acids: CASSLGVVGNRGVSGANVLTF. DNA for the CDR3: TGTGCCAGCAGCTTAGGAGTGGTAGGAAACAGGGGAGTGTCTGGGGCCAACGTCCTGACTTTC. The rearrangement links TRBV11-2 to TRBJ2-6; 7 positions match TRBD1. Looked up from germline, CDR1 is SGHAT and CDR2 is FQNNGV. V was pared by 1 base and J by 1 base, with 16 bases of the junction left unmatched. The CDR3 covers 21 residues.

This clonotype was seen more than once but under ten times. This chain uses TRBV10-3 with TRBJ2-7; D call uncertain. Germline CDR1 and CDR2: ENHRY and SYGVKD. V was shortened by 7 bases and J by 7 bases, with 23 bases between the two germline ends. The CDR3 consists of 15 residues. This chain's CDR3 is CAIKARPEPSGEQYF. CDR3 DNA: TGTGCCATCAAGGCCCGACCAGAACCTAGTGGAGAGCAGTACTTC.

The chain combines TRBV12-3 or TRBV12-4 with TRBJ2-5, with 10 bases matching TRBD2. CDR3 size: 15 residues. The trim removed 4 bases at V and 4 bases at J, leaving 6 bases unmatched. The CDR3 DNA reads TGTGCCAGCAGTTATACTAGCGGGGCCGGAGAGACCCAGTACTTC. This sequence encodes CASSYTSGAGETQYF.

The CDR3 region is CASSLGSATYNEQFF. The CDR3 nucleotides read TGCGCCAGCAGCTTGGGTTCAGCTACCTACAATGAGCAGTTCTTC. V gene TRBV5-1 combines with J gene TRBJ2-1; no reliable D call. Between the trimmed V and J ends, which lost 0 bases and 2 bases, there was a span of 9 bases. Germline V gene data show CDR1 as SGHRS and CDR2 as YFSETQ. This CDR3 contains 15 residues.

This clonotype was counted ten times or more. For the CDR3, the DNA is TGTGCCAGCAGCTCTGGACGAGGGCAGTACTTC. Amino acids: CASSSGRGQYF. J is TRBJ2-7 and V is TRBV7-9; D is unclear. The germline V gene has CDR1 SEHNR and CDR2 FQNEAQ (reference sequence). Between the trimmed V and J ends, which lost 4 bases and 9 bases, there was a span of 10 bases. CDR3 size: 11 residues.

In its sample, this clonotype was seen a few times. V is TRBV7-8 and J is TRBJ2-2; TRBD1 agrees at 9 bases. The CDR3 totals 16 residues. CDR1 and CDR2 from the germline V gene are SGHVS and FQNEAQ. V lost 0 bases and J lost 4; bases outside the gene matches: 3. The DNA of the CDR3 is TGTGCCAGCAGCTTAGCCCGGGACAGGGCCACCGGGGAGCTGTTTTTT. It translates to CASSLARDRATGELFF.

The rearrangement joins TRBV4-3 to TRBJ2-7; D gene unclear. Per the germline V gene, CDR1 is LGHNA and CDR2 is YSLEER. V shed 0 bases and J shed 4 bases, with 16 bases lying between them. The CDR3 runs to 16 residues. This CDR3 reads CASSQDQLAYRYEQYF. CDR3 in DNA: TGCGCCAGCAGCCAAGATCAGTTAGCCTACCGTTACGAGCAGTACTTC.

This clonotype has just a few counts. The rearrangement uses TRBV15 and TRBJ1-4; D gene uncertain. This CDR3 is built from 14 residues. CDR1 is LNHNV and CDR2 is YYDKDF in the germline V gene (reference sequence). The V and J ends lost 8 bases and 8 bases respectively, with 18 bases between them. The CDR3 coding sequence is TGTGCCACCGCGGTCGGACCCCTCCGGGAAAAACTGTTTTTT. Residues: CATAVGPLREKLFF.

This chain connects TRBV20-1 to TRBJ2-5; TRBD1 matches at 8 bases. The germline CDR1 and CDR2 sequences are DFQATT and SNEGSKA (reference sequence). Trimming at V came to 6 bases and at J to 2 bases, leaving 5 bases not matched to a gene. This CDR3 has 13 amino acids. The CDR3 DNA reads TGCAGTGCCACTTGGACAGGGCAAGAGACCCAGTACTTC. Encoded protein: CSATWTGQETQYF.

The chain recombines TRBV5-1 with TRBJ1-2, with TRBD1 as a possible D gene (5 bases). Trimming pared 1 base from V and 5 bases from J, leaving 12 bases between. The CDR3 is made up of 14 amino acids. Germline V lookup: CDR1 SGHRS, CDR2 YFSETQ. The CDR3 spells CASSLRSGPYGYTF. As DNA, the CDR3 is TGCGCCAGCAGCTTGCGATCGGGACCGTATGGCTACACCTTC. Full variable domain (rest looked up from reference TRBV5-1 and TRBJ1-2): KAGVTQTPRYLIKTRGQQVTLSCSPISGHRSVSWYQQTPGQGLQFLFEYFSETQRNKGNFPGRFSGRQFSNSRSEMNVSTLELGDSALYLCASSLRSGPYGYTFGSGTRLTVV.

The chain carries TRBV20-1 and TRBJ1-5, with D possibly TRBD1 on 6 matching bases. CDR3 length: 14 amino acids. V lost 5 bases, J lost 1 base, and 12 bases lay in between. The germline CDR1 and CDR2 sequences are DFQATT and SNEGSKA (reference sequence). In nucleotides, the CDR3 is TGCAGTGCTCGGGGGGGGCCCAGCAATCAGCCCCAGCATTTT. Its translation is CSARGGPSNQPQHF.

J is TRBJ2-1 and V is TRBV6-1, with 7 positions matching TRBD1. The V and J ends lost 6 bases and 2 bases, in that order; junction bases with no gene match: 4. This CDR3 is built from 14 residues. Germline V gene lookup returns CDR1 MNHNS and CDR2 SASEGT. Here the CDR3 DNA reads TGTGCCAGCAGGAGACAGGGAACCTACAATGAGCAGTTCTTC. It specifies CASRRQGTYNEQFF.

In this sample, this clonotype turned up a few times. This sequence joins TRBV4-2 and TRBJ2-5; no reliable D call. The germline V gene encodes CDR1 LGHNA and CDR2 YNFKEQ. The CDR3 totals 15 residues. V gave up 0 bases and J gave up 2 bases, with 10 bases separating them. CDR3 sequence: CASSQDRWGQETQYF. Written as DNA, the CDR3 is TGTGCCAGCAGCCAAGATAGGTGGGGACAAGAGACCCAGTACTTC.

This clonotype turned up a few times. The V and J genes are TRBV5-5 and TRBJ2-2; D tentatively reads TRBD1 or TRBD2 (5 bases each). V was clipped by 0 bases and J by 1 base, with 10 bases between them. CDR3 length: 16 amino acids. Germline V gives CDR1 SGHKS, CDR2 YYEKEE (reference sequence). CDR3 sequence reads: CASSLDSGLNTGELFF. CDR3 sequence (DNA): TGTGCCAGCAGCTTGGATTCGGGGCTGAACACCGGGGAGCTGTTTTTT.

V is TRBV4-1 and J is TRBJ2-7, with 7 nucleotides matching TRBD1. The CDR3 spans 17 residues. The V gene's germline CDR1 is MGHRA and CDR2 YSYEKL. Trimming took 1 base from V and 2 from J; bases not matched to a gene: 11. As DNA, the CDR3 is TGCGCCAGCAGCCAAGGGCGTATCGGGACAGCCGCCTACGAGCAGTACTTC. Translation: CASSQGRIGTAAYEQYF.

The rearrangement links TRBV19 to TRBJ2-1, with 10 bases identical to TRBD2. The CDR3 loop spans 15 amino acids. V gave up 7 bases and J gave up 4 bases; unmatched junction bases: 7. The germline V gene has CDR1 LNHDA and CDR2 SQIVND (reference sequence). CDR3 amino acids: CASNSLAGGYNEQFF. In DNA form, the CDR3 reads TGTGCCAGTAACTCCTTAGCGGGGGGATACAATGAGCAGTTCTTC.

This chain uses TRBV29-1 with TRBJ1-1; 9 bases are a match to TRBD1. The germline V gene has CDR1 SQVTM and CDR2 ANQGSEA. V gave up 5 bases and J gave up 4 bases; unmatched junction bases: 2. This CDR3 contains 12 residues. CDR3 bases: TGCAGCGTTCGGGACAGGGCCACTGAAGCTTTCTTT. It is translated as CSVRDRATEAFF.

This clonotype showed up just a few times. CDR3: CATNTGFGSPLHF. The CDR3 region has the DNA TGTGCCACCAATACGGGGTTCGGTTCGCCCCTCCACTTT. This chain uses TRBV10-3 with TRBJ1-6; D gene unclear. The CDR3 consists of 13 residues. Germline-derived CDR1 and CDR2 are ENHRY and SYGVKD. Trimming removed 10 bases from V and 13 bases from J, with 20 bases in between.